The next 30 T cell receptor beta chains were all read from a single sample in a study of metastatic and nonmetastatic thyroid tumors. There were no patients who had received any treatment before thyroid surgery. TCRdb ran MiXCR on the PCR reads. The repertoire holds 15,000 to 20,000 clones, with more than 20% as singletons. What was sequenced was adjacent normal tissue. The receptor set was obtained from a female donor with papillary thyroid cancer or a benign thyroid nodule (not recorded which). Some clones in this sample may be carry-over from other donors' samples.

This clone was counted a few times. This chain uses TRBV28 with TRBJ1-5, with D hard to call. The CDR3 has 15 amino acids. V was cut by 4 bases and J by 4 bases, with 14 bases left in between. Germline V gene sequence: CDR1 MDHEN, CDR2 SYDVKM. CDR3 in amino acids: CASSSTLTANQPQHF. The CDR3 DNA sequence: TGTGCCAGCAGTTCAACCCTTACGGCTAATCAGCCCCAGCATTTT. Full variable domain (outside the CDR3, taken from reference TRBV28 and TRBJ1-5): DVKVTQSSRYLVKRTGEKVFLECVQDMDHENMFWYRQDPGLGLRLIYFSYDVKMKEKGDIPEGYSVSREKKERFSLILESASTNQTSMYLCASSSTLTANQPQHFGDGTRLSIL.

This rearrangement joins TRBV11-3 to TRBJ2-3, with D possibly being TRBD1 (6 bases). V was trimmed by 5 bases and J by 6 bases, leaving 9 bases between them. The CDR3 covers 12 residues. The germline gives CDR1 SGHNT, CDR2 YENEEA. The CDR3 bases are TGTGCCAGCAGCGTCACAGGGGATACGCAGTATTTT. It encodes CASSVTGDTQYF.

This clone was detected only a few times. This chain links TRBV2 with TRBJ2-1; tentatively, D is TRBD2 (6 bases). Germline loops: CDR1 SNHLY, CDR2 FYNNEI. The CDR3 runs to 12 residues. The ends were cut back, 5 bases at V and 8 bases at J, with 10 bases in the middle. The CDR3, as DNA: TGTGCCAGCAGTACCGGGGAGGATGAGCAGTTCTTC. Amino acids: CASSTGEDEQFF.

This clone was seen many times. A much larger clonotype is one base distant, so this may be a read error. Other DNA sequences in the same sample also yield this CDR3. This chain connects TRBV5-1 to TRBJ1-1; 7 bases are a match to TRBD1. This CDR3 has 16 residues. J lost 7 bases, V lost 4 bases, and 16 bases had no gene match. Per germline, CDR1 SGHRS and CDR2 YFSETQ. The CDR3 reads CASSPAIPGGPREAFF. CDR3 bases: TGCGCCAGCAGCCCTGCGATACCAGGGGGACCCCGTGAAGCTTTCTTT. Variable domain in full (rest from reference TRBV5-1 and TRBJ1-1): KAGVTQTPRYLIKTRGQQVTLSCSPISGHRSVSWYQQTPGQGLQFLFEYFSETQRNKGNFPGRFSGRQFSNSRSEMNVSTLELGDSALYLCASSPAIPGGPREAFFGQGTRLTVV.

This clone turned up a few times. V gene TRBV27 combines with J gene TRBJ1-1, with 7 bases matching TRBD1. CDR3 length equals 13 residues. V dropped 2 bases and J dropped 10; count of bases not matched to a gene: 7. Germline V gene data show CDR1 as MNHEY and CDR2 as SMNVEV (reference sequence). In nucleotides, the CDR3 is TGTGCCAGCAGTTTAGAAAACAGGGGTCGAGCTTTCTTT. Residues: CASSLENRGRAFF.

The rearrangement uses TRBV27 and TRBJ2-7; 11 nucleotides match TRBD1. Germline CDR1 and CDR2: MNHEY and SMNVEV (reference sequence). The CDR3 spans 14 residues. J gave up 4 bases and V 4 bases, and 3 bases lay outside the gene matches. DNA for the CDR3: TGTGCCAGCAGTTCGGACAGGGGGCTGTACGAGCAGTACTTC. It specifies CASSSDRGLYEQYF.

A few counts support this clone. The V and J genes are TRBV12-3 or TRBV12-4 and TRBJ1-2; D is possibly TRBD1 (5 bases). The CDR3 has 11 residues. Trimming took 4 bases from V and 7 from J, leaving 7 bases between them. The CDR3 DNA reads TGTGCCAGCAGTTCGGGGGTTGGCTACACCTTC. Protein sequence: CASSSGVGYTF.

This clone turned up a few times. V usage is TRBV20-1 and J usage is TRBJ2-7; 8 bases map to TRBD2. This CDR3 contains 13 residues. With V trimmed by 3 bases and J by 3 bases, 4 bases remained unmatched. Per germline, CDR1 DFQATT and CDR2 SNEGSKA (reference sequence). In DNA, the CDR3 is TGCAGTGCTAGTAGCGGGGCCATCTACGAGCAGTACTTC. This translates into CSASSGAIYEQYF.

This chain uses TRBV7-3 with TRBJ2-2; 7 positions match TRBD1. There are 13 residues in the CDR3. V was clipped by 4 bases and J by 6 bases; unmatched bases: 2. Germline CDR1 SGHTA, CDR2 FQGTGA. The CDR3 loop is CASSSTGSGELFF. CDR3 nucleotide sequence: TGTGCCAGCAGCTCGACAGGGTCCGGGGAGCTGTTTTTT.

In its sample, this clone was seen a few times. V usage is TRBV27 and J usage is TRBJ2-2, with D uncertain. Trimming removed 11 bases from V and 7 bases from J, with 14 bases in between. CDR3 size: 12 residues. Germline CDR1 is MNHEY and CDR2 is SMNVEV (reference sequence). DNA for the CDR3: TGTGCCGCAAGTAGTGCGGTCGGGGAGCTGTTTTTT. Translation: CAASSAVGELFF.

The chain employs TRBV30 and TRBJ2-7; a weak D match, TRBD1 (5 bases). The germline gives CDR1 GTSNPN, CDR2 SVGIG (reference sequence). V was cut by 2 bases and J by 5 bases, with 7 bases left in between. CDR3 length equals 11 residues. CDR3 nucleotides: TGTGCCTGGAGTTTCAGGGACGAGCAGTACTTC. This encodes CAWSFRDEQYF. Looking up the rest from reference TRBV30 and TRBJ2-7 gives the full variable domain: SQTIHQWPATLVQPVGSPLSLECTVEGTSNPNLYWYRQAAGRGLQLLFYSVGIGQISSEVPQNLSASRPQDRQFILSSKKLLLSDSGFYLCAWSFRDEQYFGPGTRLTVT.

V is TRBV20-1 and J is TRBJ1-1; 8 bases agree with TRBD1. The trim removed 1 base at V and 6 bases at J, leaving 7 bases unmatched. CDR3 length equals 14 residues. CDR1 and CDR2 (germline): DFQATT, SNEGSKA (reference sequence). Written as DNA, the CDR3 is TGCAGTGCTAGAGCTCGCGGACAGGGCTCTGAAGCTTTCTTT. It specifies CSARARGQGSEAFF.

This chain connects TRBV12-5 to TRBJ1-1, with D tentatively TRBD1 (5 bases). Germline V gene sequence: CDR1 LGHNT, CDR2 FRNRAP. Trimming stripped 10 bases from V and 4 bases from J, with 22 bases between. This CDR3 is built from 15 residues. The CDR3 loop reads CATQGKGQGGTEAFF. The CDR3 DNA is TGTGCTACCCAAGGGAAGGGTCAGGGAGGCACTGAAGCTTTCTTT.

This clone has more than one count but fewer than ten. The rearrangement links TRBV7-9 to TRBJ1-5, with 7 nucleotides matching TRBD1. The CDR3 contains 14 residues. V trimming: 5 bases; J trimming: 4 bases; junction bases outside the gene matches: 5. Germline CDR1 and CDR2: SEHNR and FQNEAQ (reference sequence). CDR3 in amino acids: CASSLRDSNQPQHF. The CDR3 DNA reads TGTGCCAGCAGCCTCCGGGACAGTAATCAGCCCCAGCATTTT.

V gene TRBV5-1 combines with J gene TRBJ2-2; tentative D call: TRBD1 (5 bases). Germline V gene data show CDR1 as SGHRS and CDR2 as YFSETQ. Trimming took off 2 bases at V and 3 bases at J, with 11 bases between the two ends. There are 15 residues in the CDR3. The CDR3 nucleotides read TGCGCCAGCAGCTTAGGCGACAGAGACACCGGGGAGCTGTTTTTT. Translation: CASSLGDRDTGELFF.

This clone was recorded at least ten times. V and J are TRBV27 and TRBJ1-1; D is unclear. Germline V CDR1 and CDR2: MNHEY, SMNVEV (reference sequence). The CDR3 has 13 amino acids. V lost 3 bases and J 3 bases, leaving 8 bases between the germline ends. The CDR3 DNA reads TGTGCCAGCAGTTTGACTGATTACACTGAAGCTTTCTTT. Translating gives CASSLTDYTEAFF.

This clone has only a few counts. The chain recombines TRBV6-1 with TRBJ2-3; no clear D. V was trimmed by 7 bases and J by 2 bases, leaving 7 bases between them. CDR1 is MNHNS, CDR2 SASEGT, per germline. CDR3 size: 12 residues. The CDR3 loop is CASKKDTDTQYF. The CDR3 nucleotides are TGTGCCAGCAAGAAGGACACAGATACGCAGTATTTT.

CDR3 coding DNA: TGTGCCAGCAGCGTAGCGGGGGGGGACAAGGCCGATCAAAGCTCCTACGAGCAGTACTTC. Translating it yields CASSVAGGDKADQSSYEQYF. The V gene is TRBV9, the J gene TRBJ2-7, with 8 bases lining up with TRBD2. The CDR3 is 20 residues long. Trimming removed 0 bases from V and 0 bases from J; junction bases left unmatched: 17. The germline V gene has CDR1 SGDLS and CDR2 YYNGEE.

This clone showed up just a few times. The genes are TRBV6-2 or TRBV6-3 and TRBJ2-1; D perhaps matches TRBD2 (6 bases). CDR1 is MNHEY, CDR2 SVGEGT, per germline. The V gene lost 10 bases and the J gene lost 2 bases, with 18 bases spanning the gap. This CDR3 comprises 15 residues. The CDR3 loop reads CATRRGTDTYNEQFF. The CDR3 region has the DNA TGTGCCACCAGACGCGGGACGGATACCTACAATGAGCAGTTCTTC.

This clone was recorded a few times. The chain links TRBV12-3 or TRBV12-4 to TRBJ2-7; TRBD1 aligns across 9 bases. J gave up 3 bases and V 5 bases, and 11 bases lay outside the gene matches. This CDR3 contains 16 residues. The CDR3, as DNA: TGTGCCAGCAGTAAGTTGGGACAGGGCTCAATCTACGAGCAGTACGTC. This gives the protein CASSKLGQGSIYEQYV.

The chain employs TRBV5-5 and TRBJ2-7; 8 nucleotides match TRBD1. CDR1 is SGHKS, CDR2 YYEKEE, per germline (reference sequence). The CDR3 runs 13 residues. V gave up 4 bases and J gave up 6 bases; unmatched junction bases: 6. CDR3 sequence (DNA): TGTGCCAGCAGCCCAGACAGGGGCCTCGAGCAGTACTTC. Protein: CASSPDRGLEQYF. The complete variable domain, with remaining parts taken from reference TRBV5-5 and TRBJ2-7, reads DAGVTQSPTHLIKTRGQQVTLRCSPISGHKSVSWYQQVLGQGPQFIFQYYEKEERGRGNFPDRFSARQFPNYSSELNVNALLLGDSALYLCASSPDRGLEQYFGPGTRLTVT.

The chain joins TRBV4-2 to TRBJ2-7; TRBD1 aligns across 10 bases. The germline V gene has CDR1 LGHNA and CDR2 YNFKEQ. J lost 5 bases, V lost 0 bases, and 4 bases had no gene match. The CDR3 covers 15 residues. The CDR3 coding sequence is TGTGCCAGCAGCCAAGAGGGACAGGGGAGCCACGAGCAGTACTTC. Encoded protein: CASSQEGQGSHEQYF.

This clone was detected a few times. This chain uses TRBV12-3 or TRBV12-4 with TRBJ1-1, with D perhaps matching TRBD1 (5 bases). V lost 2 bases and J lost 8, with 9 bases in between. The CDR3 sequence is 12 residues long. CDR3 DNA sequence: TGTGCCAGCAGTTTATATGGGGCGGAAGCTTTCTTT. Encoded protein: CASSLYGAEAFF.

This chain joins TRBV20-1 and TRBJ2-5, with D possibly TRBD2 on 6 matching bases. The CDR3 totals 13 residues. Trimming took 3 bases from V and 6 from J, leaving 14 bases between them. Germline CDR1 and CDR2: DFQATT and SNEGSKA (reference sequence). The CDR3 reads CSASSRLAKTQYF. CDR3 nucleotides: TGCAGTGCTAGTTCGCGGCTAGCGAAGACCCAGTACTTC.

The chain is built from TRBV7-3 and TRBJ2-1, with D perhaps matching TRBD1 (5 bases). The CDR3 is 14 residues long. The germline CDR1 and CDR2 sequences are SGHTA and FQGTGA. The V end was cut by 4 bases, the J end by 9 bases, with 16 bases between. CDR3 coding DNA: TGTGCCAGCAGCTCTAGGACAAAGGGTAGTGAGCAGTTCTTC. Protein: CASSSRTKGSEQFF.

The chain carries TRBV10-2 and TRBJ2-1; unclear D gene. V lost 6 bases, J lost 8 bases, and 14 bases lay in between. This CDR3 spans 13 amino acids. From germline, CDR1 is WSHSY and CDR2 SAAADI. Written as DNA, the CDR3 is TGCGCCAGCAGCCCAGAGATTGTGGATGAGCAGTTCTTC. It translates to CASSPEIVDEQFF.

The chain couples TRBV5-1 to TRBJ2-5; 7 nucleotides align to TRBD1. The germline V gene encodes CDR1 SGHRS and CDR2 YFSETQ. The CDR3 length is 16 residues. V was pared by 3 bases and J by 5 bases, with 13 bases of the junction left unmatched. In DNA form, the CDR3 reads TGCGCCAGCAGCTCAGGACAGGTTGGGTTGGGGGAGACCCAGTACTTC. The encoded protein is CASSSGQVGLGETQYF.

This clone was recorded at least ten times. This chain joins TRBV27 and TRBJ2-1; unclear D gene. Germline V gives CDR1 MNHEY, CDR2 SMNVEV (reference sequence). This CDR3 is 13 amino acids long. Trimming stripped 2 bases from V and 4 bases from J, with 6 bases between. CDR3 sequence: CASSLVEYNEQFF. The CDR3 DNA reads TGTGCCAGCAGTTTAGTGGAATACAATGAGCAGTTCTTC.

The rearrangement uses TRBV5-1 and TRBJ1-1; D is perhaps TRBD1 (5 bases). V was trimmed by 2 bases and J by 7 bases, leaving 15 bases between them. Per the germline V gene, CDR1 is SGHRS and CDR2 is YFSETQ. CDR3 length: 14 amino acids. The DNA for the CDR3 is TGCGCCAGCAGCTTAAGAGGGGCGGTCCGTGAAGCTTTCTTT. It yields the protein CASSLRGAVREAFF.

This clone was counted between two and nine times. The CDR3 DNA is TGCGCCAGCAGCTTAGGGGGTGAGAACTATGGCTACACCTTC. It translates to CASSLGGENYGYTF. The chain uses TRBV5-1 and TRBJ1-2, with a weak D call TRBD1 (6 bases). The CDR3 extends over 14 amino acids. Germline CDR1 SGHRS, CDR2 YFSETQ. V gave up 2 bases and J gave up 2 bases, with 10 bases separating them.